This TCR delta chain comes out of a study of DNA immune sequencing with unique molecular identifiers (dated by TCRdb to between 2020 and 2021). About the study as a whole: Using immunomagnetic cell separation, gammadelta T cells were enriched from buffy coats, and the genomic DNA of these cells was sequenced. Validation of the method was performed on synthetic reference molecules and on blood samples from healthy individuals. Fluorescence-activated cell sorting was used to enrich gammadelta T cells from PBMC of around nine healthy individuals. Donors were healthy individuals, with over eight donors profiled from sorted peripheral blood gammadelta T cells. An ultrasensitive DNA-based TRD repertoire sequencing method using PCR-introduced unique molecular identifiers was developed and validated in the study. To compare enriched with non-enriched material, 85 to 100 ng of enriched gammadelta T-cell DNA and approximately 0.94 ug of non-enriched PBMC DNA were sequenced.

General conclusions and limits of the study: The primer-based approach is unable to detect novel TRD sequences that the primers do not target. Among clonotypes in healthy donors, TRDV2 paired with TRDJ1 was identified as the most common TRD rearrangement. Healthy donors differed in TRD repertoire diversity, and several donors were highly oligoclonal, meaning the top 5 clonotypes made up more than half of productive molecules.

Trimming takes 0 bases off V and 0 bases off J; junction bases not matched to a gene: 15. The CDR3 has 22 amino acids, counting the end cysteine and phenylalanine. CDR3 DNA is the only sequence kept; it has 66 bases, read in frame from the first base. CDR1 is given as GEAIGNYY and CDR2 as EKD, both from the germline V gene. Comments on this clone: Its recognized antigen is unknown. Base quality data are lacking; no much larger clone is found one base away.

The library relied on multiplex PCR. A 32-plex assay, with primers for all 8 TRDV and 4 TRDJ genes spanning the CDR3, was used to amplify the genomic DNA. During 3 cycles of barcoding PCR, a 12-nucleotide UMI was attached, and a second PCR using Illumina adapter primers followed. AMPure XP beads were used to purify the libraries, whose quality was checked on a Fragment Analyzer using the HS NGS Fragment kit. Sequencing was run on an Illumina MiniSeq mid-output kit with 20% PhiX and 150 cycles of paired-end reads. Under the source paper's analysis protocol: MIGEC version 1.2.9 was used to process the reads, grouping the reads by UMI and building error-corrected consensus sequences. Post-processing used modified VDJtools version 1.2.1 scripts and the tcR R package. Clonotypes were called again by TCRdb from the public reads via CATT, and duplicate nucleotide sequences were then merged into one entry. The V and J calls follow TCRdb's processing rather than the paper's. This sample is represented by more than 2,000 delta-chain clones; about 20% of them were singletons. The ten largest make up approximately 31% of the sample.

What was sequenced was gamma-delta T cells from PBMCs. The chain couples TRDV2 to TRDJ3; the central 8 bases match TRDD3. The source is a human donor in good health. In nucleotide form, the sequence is TGTGCCTGTGACACCCTGGGGGACCCAACCCGCGAGCTCTCCTGGGACACCCGACAGATGTTTTTC. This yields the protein CACDTLGDPTRELSWDTRQMFF.